The clone carrying this TCR beta chain occurred many times. Its antigen is as yet unknown. The sample is drawn from a study of T cells in Graves' hyperthyroidism and ophthalmopathy. About the study: Peripheral blood draws took place at initial diagnosis, ahead of any treatment.

V was clipped by 5 bases and J by 6 bases, with 10 bases between them. From germline, CDR1 is SGHVS and CDR2 FNYEAQ. This CDR3 has 13 amino acids. General study results and limits: A model of 13 V-J pairs discriminated ophthalmopathy from stable hyperthyroidism.

Together with thyroid ultrasound, orbital computed tomography, serum thyroxine and TRAb, clinical symptoms were used for diagnoses. Blood was drawn at first hyperthyroidism diagnosis, before any ophthalmopathy symptoms. TCR beta CDR3 regions were amplified from RNA transcripts. The TCR CDR3 was amplified in a first-round RT-PCR using the HTBI primer set. TCRdb independently ran MiXCR on the multiplex PCR reads; one entry per CDR3 protein. This table has roughly 130,000 distinct CDR3 sequences, less than 25% appearing once. The sample taken for sequencing was blood. This sequence was found in a woman between 50 and 59 years old with Graves' hyperthyroidism that later progressed to Graves' ophthalmopathy. This chain connects TRBV7-6 to TRBJ1-4, with a weak D call TRBD1 (5 bases). CDR3 residues: CASSGTAYEKLFF. The CDR3, as DNA: TGTGCCAGCAGCGGGACGGCTTATGAAAAACTGTTTTTT.